One sample yielded the 20 T cell receptor beta chains listed below, sequenced in a study of T cells in Graves' hyperthyroidism and ophthalmopathy. RNA transcripts provided the source from which TCR beta CDR3 regions were amplified. A first-round RT-PCR of the TCR CDR3 used the HTBI primer set. TCRdb re-called the multiplex PCR reads with MiXCR, one entry per CDR3 protein. The sample carries some 360,000 distinct CDR3 sequences, less than 20% recorded once. Sequencing was done on a sample of blood. The source is a woman between 35 and 50 years old with Graves' ophthalmopathy.

This clonotype occurred many times. The genes are TRBV20-1 and TRBJ1-2; the match to TRBD1 covers 9 bases. V was pared by 0 bases and J by 8 bases, with 7 bases of the junction left unmatched. In germline, CDR1 is DFQATT, CDR2 SNEGSKA (reference sequence). CDR3 length: 14 amino acids. Here the CDR3 reads CSARDQTGGAGYTF. The CDR3, as DNA: TGCAGTGCTAGAGATCAGACAGGGGGGGCCGGCTACACCTTC.

For the CDR3, the DNA is TGTGCCAGCACTCTCCCGGGGACAGGGGGCTACGAGCAGTACTTC. Protein product: CASTLPGTGGYEQYF. The chain employs TRBV28 and TRBJ2-7; 11 positions agree with TRBD1. This CDR3 contains 15 residues. Germline V lookup: CDR1 MDHEN, CDR2 SYDVKM. J lost 3 bases, V lost 7 bases, and 8 bases had no gene match.

This clonotype was counted many times. V usage is TRBV7-8 and J usage is TRBJ2-7; D call uncertain. Germline-derived CDR1 and CDR2 are SGHVS and FQNEAQ. This CDR3 has 15 residues. V dropped 2 bases and J dropped 1 base, with 12 bases sitting between them. The CDR3 region is CASSLFRVGSYEQYF. The CDR3 DNA sequence: TGTGCCAGCAGCTTATTCCGGGTGGGTTCCTACGAGCAGTACTTC. Complete variable domain (other parts from reference TRBV7-8 and TRBJ2-7): GAGVSQSPRYKVAKRGQDVALRCDPISGHVSLFWYQQALGQGPEFLTYFQNEAQLDKSGLPSDRFFAERPEGSVSTLKIQRTQQEDSAVYLCASSLFRVGSYEQYFGPGTRLTVT.

This clonotype appeared a few times. V gene TRBV2 combines with J gene TRBJ2-5; D gene unclear. CDR1 and CDR2 (germline): SNHLY, FYNNEI. The CDR3 loop spans 12 amino acids. Trimming cost V 3 bases and J 5 bases, with 7 bases left between them. The CDR3 region is CASSEVRETQYF. The CDR3 nucleotides are TGTGCCAGCAGTGAGGTCCGGGAGACCCAGTACTTC. Full variable domain (remainder filled in from reference TRBV2 and TRBJ2-5): EPEVTQTPSHQVTQMGQEVILRCVPISNHLYFYWYRQILGQKVEFLVSFYNNEISEKSEIFDDQFSVERPDGSNFTLKIRSTKLEDSAMYFCASSEVRETQYFGPGTRLLVL.

The table lists this clonotype with many counts. The J gene is TRBJ2-2, the V gene TRBV11-2, with TRBD2 identical over 7 bases. V dropped 5 bases and J dropped 5; count of bases not matched to a gene: 8. Germline V CDR1 and CDR2: SGHAT, FQNNGV. The CDR3 totals 15 residues. In DNA, the CDR3 is TGTGCCAGCAGCGAAGAACTAGCGCGAACCGGGGAGCTGTTTTTT. It codes for CASSEELARTGELFF.

This clonotype appeared many times. V and J are TRBV28 and TRBJ1-3; D gene ambiguous. The V end lost 1 base, the J end lost 0 bases, and 1 base lay between the germline ends. Germline lookup yields CDR1 MDHEN and CDR2 SYDVKM. CDR3 length equals 13 residues. The CDR3 sequence: CASSLYSGNTIYF. The CDR3 DNA follows: TGTGCCAGCAGTTTATACTCTGGAAACACCATATATTTT.

This clonotype was seen repeatedly, ten times or more. This rearrangement joins TRBV5-4 to TRBJ2-5; 9 bases are shared with TRBD1. The CDR3 is made up of 14 amino acids. The germline gives CDR1 SGHNT, CDR2 YYREEE (reference sequence). Unmatched junction bases numbered 6, after V lost 4 bases and J lost 5 bases. The CDR3 region has the DNA TGTGCCAGCAGCCGGACAGGGGCCGGGGAGACCCAGTACTTC. Amino acids: CASSRTGAGETQYF.

The chain couples TRBV13 to TRBJ2-7; either TRBD1 or TRBD2 may supply D (6 bases each). Germline V gene data show CDR1 as PRHDT and CDR2 as FYEKMQ (reference sequence). The germline V and J ends were trimmed by 4 bases and 5 bases, with 21 bases remaining between them. This CDR3 is built from 16 residues. The CDR3 loop reads CASSSRERGRPHEQYF. DNA for the CDR3: TGTGCCAGCAGCTCCCGAGAACGGGGGCGCCCTCACGAGCAGTACTTC.

There are many counts of this clonotype. The rearrangement links TRBV20-1 to TRBJ2-7; 10 nucleotides match TRBD1. V trimming: 3 bases; J trimming: 3 bases; junction bases outside the gene matches: 2. Germline V gene data show CDR1 as DFQATT and CDR2 as SNEGSKA (reference sequence). This CDR3 region has 13 residues. CDR3 in amino acids: CSASGTGVYEQYF. CDR3 sequence (DNA): TGCAGTGCTAGTGGGACAGGGGTCTACGAGCAGTACTTC.

V and J are TRBV27 and TRBJ2-2; TRBD2 agrees at 7 bases. CDR3 length: 17 amino acids. The V segment lost 1 base and the J segment 4 bases; nucleotides outside the gene matches: 9. From germline, CDR1 is MNHEY and CDR2 SMNVEV (reference sequence). CDR3 region: CASSLLRGGLSTGELFF. For the CDR3, the DNA is TGTGCCAGCAGTTTATTACGCGGGGGACTTTCCACCGGGGAGCTGTTTTTT.

The chain recombines TRBV12-3 or TRBV12-4 with TRBJ1-2; no firm D call. The germline V and J ends were trimmed by 8 bases and 2 bases, with 18 bases remaining between them. The length of the CDR3 is 15 residues. As DNA, the CDR3 is TGTGCCAGCGCTGAGGGCAGTTCCTCAAACTATGGCTACACCTTC. It encodes CASAEGSSSNYGYTF.

Ten or more counts support this clonotype. The chain uses TRBV29-1 and TRBJ2-5, with TRBD1 as a possible D gene (6 bases). Germline CDR1 reads SQVTM; CDR2 reads ANQGSEA. This CDR3 has 15 residues. Trimming took off 6 bases at V and 4 bases at J, with 21 bases between the two ends. The CDR3 nucleotides are TGCAGCGTCGACCAATCTACCTCCAGGGGAGAGACCCAGTACTTC. Its translation is CSVDQSTSRGETQYF. The whole variable domain, remainder taken from reference TRBV29-1 and TRBJ2-5, is SAVISQKPSRDICQRGTSLTIQCQVDSQVTMMFWYRQQPGQSLTLIATANQGSEATYESGFVIDKFPISRPNLTFSTLTVSNMSPEDSSIYLCSVDQSTSRGETQYFGPGTRLLVL.

In the case of this clonotype: Mismatch with germline at one junction end may stem from a read error. The chain carries TRBV20-1 and TRBJ2-7, with a weak D call TRBD1 (6 bases). This CDR3 region has 13 residues. CDR1 is DFQATT, CDR2 SNEGSKA, per germline (reference sequence). CDR3 coding DNA: TGCAGTGCTGGAGAACAGGGAAACTACGAGCAGTACTTC. Its protein product is CSAGEQGNYEQYF.

At least ten counts were recorded for this clonotype. The chain links TRBV6-5 to TRBJ1-2; D is unclear. The CDR3 spans 14 residues. Trimming pared 0 bases from V and 4 bases from J, leaving 9 bases between. Germline CDR1 is MNHEY and CDR2 is SVGAGI. CDR3 sequence reads: CASSYSSGSYGYTF. CDR3 bases: TGTGCCAGCAGTTACTCGAGCGGGTCCTATGGCTACACCTTC.

The chain is built from TRBV7-2 and TRBJ2-7, with TRBD2 matching over 9 bases. The V and J ends lost 4 bases and 2 bases, in that order; junction bases with no gene match: 6. The CDR3 has 15 residues. Germline V gene data show CDR1 as SGHTA and CDR2 as FQGNSA. CDR3 residues: CASSSRGGGPYEQYF. CDR3 sequence (DNA): TGTGCCAGCAGCTCGCGGGGGGGAGGTCCCTACGAGCAGTACTTC.

This clonotype came up many times. CDR3 amino acids: CASSHTGLARNTGELFF. The CDR3 nucleotides read TGTGCCAGCAGCCATACGGGACTAGCGAGGAACACCGGGGAGCTGTTTTTT. The chain is built from TRBV7-2 and TRBJ2-2, with 10 bases matching TRBD2. CDR1 is SGHTA, CDR2 FQGNSA, per germline. There are 17 residues in the CDR3. Trimming cost V 5 bases and J 1 base; bases outside gene matches: 7.

This clonotype was seen repeatedly, ten times or more. In DNA, the CDR3 is TGTGCCAGCAGACCCGCGGGTCAAGCTTCCTACGAGCAGTACTTC. It specifies CASRPAGQASYEQYF. The chain is built from TRBV7-8 and TRBJ2-7; tentatively, D is TRBD2 (5 bases). The CDR3 covers 15 residues. The germline V gene has CDR1 SGHVS and CDR2 FQNEAQ. V was pared by 6 bases and J by 1 base, with 16 bases between.

At least ten counts were recorded for this clonotype. This sequence joins TRBV6-2 or TRBV6-3 and TRBJ2-5; D is uncertain. Trimming left V 0 bases short and J 2 bases short, with 10 bases between. CDR1 is MNHEY and CDR2 is SVGEGT in the germline V gene. This CDR3 region has 15 residues. The CDR3 is CASSYSVSLQETQYF. DNA of the CDR3: TGTGCCAGCAGTTACTCGGTCTCCCTACAAGAGACCCAGTACTTC.

Ten or more counts support this clonotype. The chain has TRBV4-2 and TRBJ2-5; D perhaps matches TRBD1 (6 bases). V lost 0 bases, J lost 1 base, and 18 bases lay in between. The length of the CDR3 is 18 residues. From germline, CDR1 is LGHNA and CDR2 YNFKEQ. CDR3 sequence: CASSQDSGAGDSQETQYF. CDR3 DNA: TGTGCCAGCAGCCAAGATTCTGGGGCAGGGGATTCCCAAGAGACCCAGTACTTC.

There are many counts of this clonotype. The chain is built from TRBV10-3 and TRBJ1-2; TRBD1 is a possible D gene (5 bases). The V gene's germline CDR1 is ENHRY and CDR2 SYGVKD. CDR3 size: 13 residues. The V end lost 8 bases, the J end lost 1 base, and 11 bases lay between the germline ends. CDR3 region: CAIGGGFNYGYTF. CDR3 coding DNA: TGTGCCATCGGGGGGGGATTTAACTATGGCTACACCTTC.